A single sample is the source of the 16 T cell receptor beta chains below, sequenced in a study of blood T cells in healthy people across ages. Primed by a sample-barcoded 5' primer and a J-beta primer mix, a second PCR proceeded for about 6 to 11 cycles. TCRdb independently ran MiXCR on the 5' RACE reads; one entry per CDR3 protein. In the table there are some 1.4 million distinct CDR3 sequences, 42% of which are singletons. Sequencing used blood. These receptor sequences come from a woman aged 18-29 years in good health.

This sequence joins TRBV5-4 and TRBJ2-3; 15 nucleotides line up with TRBD2. This CDR3 spans 18 amino acids. V lost 3 bases and J lost 3; bases outside the gene matches: 8. The germline CDR1 and CDR2 sequences are SGHNT and YYREEE (reference sequence). The CDR3 DNA reads TGTGCCAGCAGCTGGGGACTAGCGGGGGGCACTGGGACAGATACGCAGTATTTT. It specifies CASSWGLAGGTGTDTQYF.

The V and J genes are TRBV29-1 and TRBJ2-5; tentatively, D is TRBD1 or TRBD2 (5 bases each). This CDR3 is built from 12 residues. Germline loops: CDR1 SQVTM, CDR2 ANQGSEA. V was clipped by 6 bases and J by 3 bases, with 11 bases between them. This CDR3 reads CSVLRDEETQYF. CDR3 sequence (DNA): TGCAGCGTCCTCCGGGACGAAGAGACCCAGTACTTC.

The CDR3 nucleotides are TGCGCCAGCAGCTTTTCGAGCGGGGTACCGAACACCGGGGAGCTGTTTTTT. Translated, it gives CASSFSSGVPNTGELFF. The chain uses TRBV5-1 and TRBJ2-2, with 7 bases identical to TRBD2. There are 17 residues in the CDR3. V lost 2 bases, J lost 0 bases, and 7 bases stayed unmatched. Germline assignment: CDR1 SGHRS and CDR2 YFSETQ. The entire variable domain, with the rest obtained from reference TRBV5-1 and TRBJ2-2, is as follows: KAGVTQTPRYLIKTRGQQVTLSCSPISGHRSVSWYQQTPGQGLQFLFEYFSETQRNKGNFPGRFSGRQFSNSRSEMNVSTLELGDSALYLCASSFSSGVPNTGELFFGEGSRLTVL.

This clonotype was picked up a small number of times. The chain uses TRBV5-6 and TRBJ2-4; the D call may be TRBD1 or TRBD2 (6 bases each). This CDR3 spans 14 amino acids. Trimming removed 3 bases from V and 13 bases from J, with 20 bases in between. Germline-derived CDR1 and CDR2 are SGHDT and YYEEEE. This CDR3 is CASSSGTKVGRQYF. In DNA, the CDR3 is TGTGCCAGCAGCTCCGGGACAAAGGTAGGGAGGCAGTACTTC.

This clonotype turned up a few times. The chain links TRBV5-1 to TRBJ2-3, with 7 positions matching TRBD2. The CDR3 loop spans 14 amino acids. CDR1 and CDR2 from the germline V gene are SGHRS and YFSETQ. V shed 4 bases, J shed 5 bases, and the junction held 7 bases outside the gene matches. The DNA for the CDR3 is TGCGCCAGCAGCCCAGCGGGAATCGGAGATACGCAGTATTTT. It encodes CASSPAGIGDTQYF.

This clonotype came up a few times. The V gene is TRBV7-2, the J gene TRBJ2-7; D ambiguous. In germline, CDR1 is SGHTA, CDR2 FQGNSA. The V gene lost 5 bases and the J gene lost 3 bases, with 14 bases spanning the gap. The CDR3 has 14 residues. The CDR3 DNA follows: TGTGCCAGCAGCCTCCAAACTCAATACTACGAGCAGTACTTC. Translated: CASSLQTQYYEQYF.

This clonotype occurred a few times. In DNA, the CDR3 is TGCGCCAGCAGCCAAGTTTCCCCCGAGACCCAGTACTTC. Translating gives CASSQVSPETQYF. This chain connects TRBV4-1 to TRBJ2-5, with no clear D. CDR1 is MGHRA, CDR2 YSYEKL, per germline. The CDR3 consists of 13 residues. V lost 1 base and J lost 5, with 8 bases in between.

The rearrangement uses TRBV11-2 and TRBJ2-4; D gene ambiguous. Looked up from germline, CDR1 is SGHAT and CDR2 is FQNNGV. V was pared by 7 bases and J by 13 bases, with 23 bases between. This CDR3 spans 14 amino acids. CDR3 in DNA: TGTGCCAGCACCCGGCGGTCCTCCTACAATGAGCAGTACTTC. Translation: CASTRRSSYNEQYF.

A word on this clonotype: The junction shows a germline mismatch at one end, possibly a read error. This chain uses TRBV12-3 or TRBV12-4 with TRBJ2-2; D gene ambiguous. The CDR3 consists of 12 residues. In nucleotides, the CDR3 is TGCGCCTCGGACGGCGAAACCGGGGAGCTGTTTTTT. This sequence encodes CASDGETGELFF.

This clonotype was observed many times. The chain combines TRBV5-1 with TRBJ2-1; D perhaps matches TRBD2 (5 bases). CDR1 and CDR2 (germline): SGHRS, YFSETQ. Trimming pared 3 bases from V and 2 bases from J, leaving 9 bases between. There are 14 residues in the CDR3. This CDR3 is CASSSSGAYNEQFF. The CDR3 DNA reads as TGCGCCAGCAGCTCGAGCGGCGCCTACAATGAGCAGTTCTTC.

The rearrangement joins TRBV25-1 to TRBJ2-7; no reliable D call. Deletions cut 3 bases from V and 2 bases from J, with 11 bases between. The CDR3 sequence is 14 residues long. Germline CDR1 reads MGHDK; CDR2 reads SYGVNS. The CDR3 spells CASSDPSTAYEQYF. CDR3 nucleotide sequence: TGTGCCAGCAGTGATCCCTCCACCGCCTACGAGCAGTACTTC.

The sample holds many counts of this clonotype. A read error may account for a junction end that differs from germline. V and J are TRBV5-1 and TRBJ2-3, with 8 bases matching TRBD2. The CDR3 extends over 14 amino acids. Germline CDR1 SGHRS, CDR2 YFSETQ. The CDR3 DNA reads TGTGCCAGCAGCCGCGGGGGGACCACAGATACGCAGTATTTT. It encodes CASSRGGTTDTQYF. The whole variable domain, remainder taken from reference TRBV5-1 and TRBJ2-3, is KAGVTQTPRYLIKTRGQQVTLSCSPISGHRSVSWYQQTPGQGLQFLFEYFSETQRNKGNFPGRFSGRQFSNSRSEMNVSTLELGDSALYLCASSRGGTTDTQYFGPGTRLTVL.

The genes are TRBV2 and TRBJ2-5, with TRBD2 identical over 9 bases. This CDR3 is 15 amino acids long. The V and J ends lost 6 bases and 11 bases, in that order; junction bases with no gene match: 16. Looked up from germline, CDR1 is SNHLY and CDR2 is FYNNEI. This CDR3 is CASSDSGTSYDEQYF. In DNA form, the CDR3 reads TGTGCCAGCAGCGATTCCGGGACTAGCTACGATGAGCAGTACTTC.

For this clonotype: Mismatch with germline at one junction end may stem from a read error. The chain couples TRBV5-1 to TRBJ2-3, with a weak D call TRBD1 (6 bases). The CDR3 runs 16 residues. CDR1 SGHRS and CDR2 YFSETQ come from the germline V gene. CDR3 sequence (DNA): TGCGCCAACAGCTTCGGACAGCCCACGTCCACAGATACGCAGTATTTT. Translating it yields CANSFGQPTSTDTQYF.

This rearrangement joins TRBV2 to TRBJ1-5; no reliable D call. Trimming shortened V by 4 bases and J by 7 bases, and 17 bases separated the two germline ends. The CDR3 is made up of 15 amino acids. Germline CDR1 reads SNHLY; CDR2 reads FYNNEI. CDR3 amino acids: CASSAPYATGQPQHF. In DNA, the CDR3 is TGTGCCAGCAGTGCGCCTTATGCGACCGGACAGCCCCAGCATTTT.

This chain connects TRBV27 to TRBJ2-2, with D uncertain. Germline loops: CDR1 MNHEY, CDR2 SMNVEV (reference sequence). CDR3 length: 14 amino acids. Trimming shortened V by 2 bases and J by 6 bases, and 10 bases separated the two germline ends. CDR3 coding DNA: TGTGCCAGCAGTTTAGTAATCGACTCCGGGGAGCTGTTTTTT. It specifies CASSLVIDSGELFF.